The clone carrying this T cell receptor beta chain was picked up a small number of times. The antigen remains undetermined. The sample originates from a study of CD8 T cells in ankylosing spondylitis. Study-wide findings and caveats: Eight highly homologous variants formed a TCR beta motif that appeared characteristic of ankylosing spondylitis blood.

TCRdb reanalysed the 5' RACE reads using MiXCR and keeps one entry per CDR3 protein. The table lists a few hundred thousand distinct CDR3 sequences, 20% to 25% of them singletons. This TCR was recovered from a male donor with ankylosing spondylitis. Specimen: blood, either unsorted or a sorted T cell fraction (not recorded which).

DNA for the CDR3: TGTGCCAGCAGTGTCCGGACAGGGGACTACGAGCAGTACTTC. Its protein product is CASSVRTGDYEQYF. The genes are TRBV2 and TRBJ2-7; 9 bases align to TRBD1. V was pared by 4 bases and J by 3 bases, with 4 bases of the junction left unmatched. CDR3 length: 14 residues. Germline lookup yields CDR1 SNHLY and CDR2 FYNNEI.